This entry lists 3 T cell receptor beta chains sequenced from one sample in a study of cytomegalovirus exposure and HLA in healthy donors. The PCR was carried out with 60 Vbeta primers and 13 Jbeta primers. Assay used: immunoSEQ multiplex PCR; TCRdb lists only in-frame clones, some missing. Here the sample spans about 160,000 clones, around 80% being singletons. Sample: PBMCs. The receptors derive from a boy aged 2 to 10 in good health and CMV-seronegative.

This clone turned up a few times. The V and J genes are TRBV11-2 and TRBJ1-4; 8 positions agree with TRBD1. The CDR3 has 18 residues. The V gene's germline CDR1 is SGHAT and CDR2 FQNNGV. V gave up 4 bases and J gave up 0 bases; unmatched junction bases: 10. CDR3 sequence: CASSSSLRGRSTNEKLFF. The CDR3, as DNA: TGTGCCAGCAGCTCGAGTCTCAGGGGGCGATCAACTAATGAAAAACTGTTTTTT.

This clone was recorded once. The rearrangement uses TRBV30 and TRBJ2-1; 10 bases line up with TRBD2. V dropped 0 bases and J dropped 4; count of bases not matched to a gene: 3. The CDR3 runs 15 residues. Germline assignment: CDR1 GTSNPN and CDR2 SVGIG (reference sequence). CDR3 nucleotide sequence: TGTGCCTGGAGTGTAGGGACTAGCGAGTACAATGAGCAGTTCTTC. Translating gives CAWSVGTSEYNEQFF.

The chain is built from TRBV6-5 and TRBJ1-1; D remains ambiguous. The CDR3 is 13 amino acids. Germline-derived CDR1 and CDR2 are MNHEY and SVGAGI. Trimming pared 4 bases from V and 5 bases from J, leaving 11 bases between. CDR3: CASSLDGGTEAFF. The CDR3 nucleotides read TGTGCCAGCAGTTTAGATGGAGGTACTGAAGCTTTCTTT.